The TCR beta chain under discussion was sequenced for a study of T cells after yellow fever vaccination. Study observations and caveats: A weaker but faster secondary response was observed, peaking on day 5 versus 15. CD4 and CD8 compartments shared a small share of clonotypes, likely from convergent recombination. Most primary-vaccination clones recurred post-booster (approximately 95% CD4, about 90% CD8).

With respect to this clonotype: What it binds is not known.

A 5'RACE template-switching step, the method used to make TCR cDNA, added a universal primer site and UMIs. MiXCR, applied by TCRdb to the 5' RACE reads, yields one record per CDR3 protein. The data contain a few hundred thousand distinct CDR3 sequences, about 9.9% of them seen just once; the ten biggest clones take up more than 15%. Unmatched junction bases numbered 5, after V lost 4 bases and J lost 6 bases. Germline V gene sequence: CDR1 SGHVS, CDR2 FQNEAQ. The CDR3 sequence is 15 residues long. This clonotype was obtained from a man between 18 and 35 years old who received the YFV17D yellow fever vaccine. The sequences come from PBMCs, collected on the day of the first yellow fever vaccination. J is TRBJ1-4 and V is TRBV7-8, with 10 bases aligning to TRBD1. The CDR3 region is CASSSRQGADEKLFF. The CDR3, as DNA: TGTGCCAGCAGCTCCCGACAGGGGGCGGATGAAAAACTGTTTTTT. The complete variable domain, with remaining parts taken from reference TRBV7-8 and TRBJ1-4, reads GAGVSQSPRYKVAKRGQDVALRCDPISGHVSLFWYQQALGQGPEFLTYFQNEAQLDKSGLPSDRFFAERPEGSVSTLKIQRTQQEDSAVYLCASSSRQGADEKLFFGSGTQLSVL.